The text below deals with one T cell receptor (beta chain). No antigen is known for it. Per-base qualities were not stored, and no clone one base away is much larger. Each collaborating institution followed its own protocols to collect whole blood in K2EDTA tubes. For TCRbeta analysis, collaborator samples were shipped as frozen whole blood, as isolated PBMCs, or as DNA extracted from either sample type. Via the germline V gene (reference sequence), CDR1 is LNHDA and CDR2 SQIVND. V was cut back by 5 bases and J by 4 bases, leaving a gap of 14 bases between them. The CDR3 holds 14 amino acids from the cysteine to the phenylalanine. CDR3 DNA is the only sequence kept; it has 42 bases, read in frame from the first base. These data originate in a study of blood T cell repertoires in COVID-19 (TCRdb year 2020). A note on the overall study: The collaborator samples originated in the United States, Italy and Spain and spanned the acute and convalescent phases of COVID-19. The samples were drawn from the first 160 participants of the ongoing ImmuneRACE study and from over a thousand subjects provided by 6 global collaborators. A de-identified subject ID, COVID-19 status, age in years and sex were almost always included in the sample metadata. Deeply sampled blood TCRbeta repertoires from subjects exposed to, actively infected with, or recovered from COVID-19 were included in the dataset. The repertoires were released in a freely available public database meant as a resource for research on the immune response to SARS-CoV-2. Where available, HLA class I and class II types were obtained from metadata supplied by the sample provider rather than from assay-based typing. The material from the prospective study consisted of cDNA or gDNA derived from T cells, B-cell-depleted T cells, or PBMCs. Study-wide conclusions, independent of this receptor: The amount of clinical and demographic metadata varied by source and participant and was provided uncurated.

TCRbeta CDR3 regions were amplified from genomic DNA by means of the immunoSEQ Assay, a bias-controlled multiplex PCR. From the authors' description of their analysis: The number of nucleated cells in each sample was estimated by amplification of reference gene primers within the assay. Sequence reads were collapsed and filtered to measure the absolute abundance of every unique TCRbeta CDR3 rearrangement. For each sample, productive Simpson clonality was calculated as the square root of Simpson's diversity index across productive rearrangements. TCRdb's version of the immuneACCESS table is confined to in-frame rearrangements and falls short of the full clone set. An unresolved V gene accounts for under half of the shortfall where checked; the remainder is of unknown origin. V, J and clone size are taken as reported in that table, and D and trimming were inferred from the DNA itself. This sample gives roughly 130,000 clones in total; around 80% of them show up just once. 16% of the sample is taken by the ten largest.

The V and J genes are TRBV19 and TRBJ1-1; TRBD1 is a weak D gene call, 5 bases matching. Sequenced: peripheral blood. The source of this sequence is a man aged 55 to 70 with active or convalescent COVID-19. CDR3 protein: CASSLPKGRTEAFF. The sequence in DNA is TGTGCCAGTAGTCTTCCGAAGGGGCGCACTGAAGCTTTCTTT.